This TCR beta chain was recorded in a study of blood T cells in healthy people across ages. The use of a sample-barcoded 5' primer and a J-beta primer mix characterized a second PCR of roughly 6 to 11 cycles. TCRdb analysed the 5' RACE reads with MiXCR anew, one entry per CDR3 protein. This table has roughly 1.7 million distinct CDR3 sequences, about 31% appearing once. This CDR3 is 16 amino acids long. CDR1 is LNHNV and CDR2 is YYDKDF in the germline V gene (reference sequence). Germline trimming cut 1 base from V and 0 bases from J; bases unmatched to any gene: 5. RNA extraction gave at least 5.5 micrograms of total RNA per sample.

The TCR was taken from a woman between 25 and 40 years old in good health. This rearrangement joins TRBV15 to TRBJ2-7; 8 bases match TRBD2. The sample was blood. In DNA, the CDR3 is TGTGCCACCAGCAGAGGTCCCGGGACTAGCTCCTACGAGCAGTACTTC. Amino acid sequence: CATSRGPGTSSYEQYF.